This T cell receptor beta chain was sequenced for a study of T-cell reconstitution after alpha-beta-depleted transplantation in children. Regarding the study as a whole: Approximately two months post-transplant, alpha-beta T cells reportedly originated from several hundred expanded graft clones.

Trimming took off 5 bases at V and 5 bases at J, with 16 bases between the two ends. The V gene's germline CDR1 is MNHEY and CDR2 SVGAGI. The length of the CDR3 is 15 residues. Unique molecular identifiers were incorporated when the TCRbeta library was constructed. TCRdb fed the PCR reads into MiXCR, producing one record per CDR3 protein. The sample shows fewer than 450,000 distinct CDR3 sequences, roughly 15% of them seen only once. This clonotype was seen a few times. No antigen is known for it. The V call is TRBV6-5, the J call TRBJ2-1; D ambiguous. The origin of this receptor is a male patient aged 2-15 years who had a stem cell transplant for acute lymphoblastic leukemia, so the T cells may come from the graft donor. This material consisted of PBMCs, mostly from graft donor cells, taken 360 days after TCRalphabeta/CD19-depleted stem cell transplant. The CDR3 region is CASSHAGRPNNEQFF. CDR3 nucleotide sequence: TGTGCCAGCAGTCACGCAGGAAGGCCTAACAATGAGCAGTTCTTC.